This T cell receptor beta chain was recovered during a study of vaccination and CD4 T cells after COVID-19. Oncomine TCR Beta short-read sequencing was applied to DNA from cultured CD4+ T cells. One entry per CDR3 protein, called by TCRdb with MiXCR from the PCR reads. The sample lists about 24,000 distinct CDR3 sequences, around 42% seen once, with 4.1% in the top ten. Points on this clonotype: What it binds is not known.

The CDR3 totals 15 residues. Losses at the gene ends were 1 base for V and 7 bases for J; bases not matched to a gene: 5. The germline gives CDR1 LNHNV, CDR2 YYDKDF (reference sequence). Time point: late sampling 161 to 241 days after vaccination in three convalescent patients. Treatment denoted: approximately 10-day PBMC culture with coronavirus spike peptide pools or control peptides (ViraFEST assay). The TCR sequence derives from a human donor who had recovered from COVID-19. The chain links TRBV15 to TRBJ2-1, with 9 bases matching TRBD1. Sequences were derived from CD4+ T cells from blood, cultured in vitro, sampled about 7 months after SARS-CoV-2 vaccination. CDR3 region: CATSRVQGARNEQFF. The DNA for the CDR3 is TGTGCCACCAGCAGAGTACAGGGGGCGCGTAATGAGCAGTTCTTC.